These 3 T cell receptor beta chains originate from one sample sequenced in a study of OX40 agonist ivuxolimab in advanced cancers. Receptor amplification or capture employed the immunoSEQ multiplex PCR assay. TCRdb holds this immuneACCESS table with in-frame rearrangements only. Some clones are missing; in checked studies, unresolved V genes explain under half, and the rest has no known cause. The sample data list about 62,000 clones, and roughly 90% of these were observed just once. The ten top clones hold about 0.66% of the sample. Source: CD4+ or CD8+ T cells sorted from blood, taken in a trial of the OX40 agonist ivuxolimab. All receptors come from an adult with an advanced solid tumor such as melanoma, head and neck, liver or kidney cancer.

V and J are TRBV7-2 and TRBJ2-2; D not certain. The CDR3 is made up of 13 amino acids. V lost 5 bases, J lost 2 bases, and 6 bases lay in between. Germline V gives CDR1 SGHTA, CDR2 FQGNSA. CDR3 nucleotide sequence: TGTGCCAGCAGCAGTCCTAACACCGGGGAGCTGTTTTTT. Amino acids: CASSSPNTGELFF.

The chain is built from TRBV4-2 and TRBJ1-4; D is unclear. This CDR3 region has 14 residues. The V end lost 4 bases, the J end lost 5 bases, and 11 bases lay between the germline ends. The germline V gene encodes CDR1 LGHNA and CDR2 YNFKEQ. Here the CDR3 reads CASSRGEGNEKLFF. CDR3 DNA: TGTGCCAGCAGCCGGGGAGAGGGAAATGAAAAACTGTTTTTT.

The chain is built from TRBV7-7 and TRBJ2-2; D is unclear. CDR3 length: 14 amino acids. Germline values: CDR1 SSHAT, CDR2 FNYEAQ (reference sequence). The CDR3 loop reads CASSLARNTGELFF. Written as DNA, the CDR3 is TGTGCTAGCTCCTTAGCCAGAAACACCGGGGAGCTGTTTTTT.